This T cell receptor beta chain was sequenced in a study of T cell responses to AZD1222 COVID-19 vaccine. General study results and limits: With two AZD1222 doses given, Spike-specific TCR breadth and depth both rose. Repertoires in all cases were sampled only once the peak T cell response had passed. Clonal diversity may have been underestimated in mostly white British donors.

Here immunoSEQ multiplex PCR was the method, and the copy in TCRdb shows in-frame clones only, minus some. Of about 180,000 clones detected, around 88% appear once; the ten largest clones hold less than 0.55%. For this clone: Its antigen remains unknown.

Sequencing was performed on peripheral blood, taken on day 0 of AZD1222 vaccination. This TCR derives from an adult in good health.

The CDR3, as DNA: TGTGCCAGCAGCAAAGCGCCCGTTGGAGGGGGCTTGAACTATGGCTACACCTTC. As protein: CASSKAPVGGGLNYGYTF. This sequence joins TRBV21-1 and TRBJ1-2; the table assigns TRBD1, which was not confirmed against the DNA. TRBV21-1 is a listed pseudogene. CDR3 size: 18 residues.